This entry lists 21 T cell receptor beta chains sequenced from one sample in a study of CD8 T cells in Susac syndrome. RNA in amounts of about 0.45 to 1 ug was reverse transcribed with random hexamers. In TCRdb, the immunoSEQ multiplex PCR reads were re-called with MiXCR into one record per CDR3 protein. The sample has under 200,000 distinct CDR3 sequences; roughly 94% are singletons. Sequenced input: CD4+ T cells from PBMCs. The receptors stem from a human donor in good health.

This chain joins TRBV20-1 and TRBJ2-5; 8 bases fit TRBD1. Germline CDR1 reads DFQATT; CDR2 reads SNEGSKA (reference sequence). The CDR3 consists of 13 residues. The CDR3 sequence: CSAGGQAQETQYF. CDR3 nucleotides: TGCAGCGCTGGGGGACAGGCCCAAGAGACCCAGTACTTC.

This clonotype was recorded only once. The gene calls are TRBV20-1 and TRBJ2-7; D unresolved. Per germline, CDR1 DFQATT and CDR2 SNEGSKA (reference sequence). With 5 bases removed from V and 6 bases from J, the gap between germline ends came to 2 bases. The CDR3 spans 8 residues. The CDR3 nucleotides are TGCAGTGCTCGCGAGCAGTACGTC. Its protein is CSAREQYV.

The chain is built from TRBV12-3 or TRBV12-4 and TRBJ1-5, with D possibly being TRBD1 (6 bases). The CDR3 sequence is 13 residues long. Deletions cut 2 bases from V and 8 bases from J, with 10 bases between. The CDR3 DNA is TGTGCCAGCAGTTTAACTTCAGGGGAGCCCCAGCATTTT. Amino acids: CASSLTSGEPQHF.

The chain links TRBV29-1 to TRBJ2-5; TRBD2 matches 12 bases. The CDR3 is made up of 14 amino acids. The V gene end was trimmed by 6 bases and the J gene end by 5 bases; junction bases not matched to a gene: 7. Germline V lookup: CDR1 SQVTM, CDR2 ANQGSEA. CDR3 amino acids: CSVATSGSTETQYF. The CDR3 coding sequence is TGCAGCGTCGCGACTAGCGGGAGTACGGAGACCCAGTACTTC.

V usage is TRBV4-3 and J usage is TRBJ2-7; 8 bases map to TRBD2. The V segment lost 3 bases and the J segment 4 bases; nucleotides outside the gene matches: 8. The CDR3 contains 15 residues. CDR1 is LGHNA and CDR2 is YSLEER in the germline V gene. The CDR3 bases are TGCGCCAGCAGCCAGGACACGGGACTAGGATACGAGCAGTACTTC. It is translated as CASSQDTGLGYEQYF.

The genes are TRBV20-1 and TRBJ1-6; D is undetermined. The CDR3 length is 12 residues. V was shortened by 3 bases and J by 10 bases, with 10 bases between the two germline ends. CDR1 is DFQATT, CDR2 SNEGSKA, per germline (reference sequence). This CDR3 reads CSAREFVSPLHF. CDR3 nucleotides: TGCAGTGCTAGGGAATTTGTCTCACCCCTCCACTTT.

The V and J genes are TRBV28 and TRBJ2-7, with D uncertain. CDR3 length: 15 amino acids. CDR1 MDHEN and CDR2 SYDVKM come from the germline V gene. Trimming shortened V by 7 bases and J by 1 base, and 17 bases separated the two germline ends. CDR3 sequence reads: CASTHGASCSYEQYV. In nucleotides, the CDR3 is TGTGCCAGCACCCACGGAGCGAGCTGTTCCTACGAGCAGTACGTC.

The chain couples TRBV7-9 to TRBJ1-2; TRBD1 matches 9 bases. Germline V lookup: CDR1 SEHNR, CDR2 FQNEAQ (reference sequence). Trimming removed 7 bases from V and 2 bases from J; junction bases left unmatched: 8. The CDR3 is made up of 15 amino acids. This CDR3 is CASTRGDRVNYGYTF. The DNA for the CDR3 is TGTGCCAGCACCAGGGGGGACAGGGTCAACTATGGCTACACCTTC. Together with reference TRBV7-9 and TRBJ1-2, the CDR3 gives the full variable domain: DTGVSQNPRHKITKRGQNVTFRCDPISEHNRLYWYRQTLGQGPEFLTYFQNEAQLEKSRLLSDRFSAERPKGSFSTLEIQRTEQGDSAMYLCASTRGDRVNYGYTFGSGTRLTVV.

The rearrangement links TRBV6-4 to TRBJ1-2; a possible D gene is TRBD1 (6 bases). The CDR3 spans 14 residues. The V and J ends lost 7 bases and 4 bases respectively, with 16 bases between them. Germline lookup yields CDR1 MRHNA and CDR2 SNTAGT. The CDR3 is CASTRTAGSYGYTF. The CDR3 bases are TGTGCCAGCACGAGGACAGCCGGTAGCTATGGCTACACCTTC.

The chain recombines TRBV7-9 with TRBJ2-1; D is undetermined. The CDR3 totals 15 residues. V was shortened by 1 base and J by 4 bases, with 11 bases between the two germline ends. Looked up from germline, CDR1 is SEHNR and CDR2 is FQNEAQ (reference sequence). Here the CDR3 reads CASSLGTIRYNEQFF. The CDR3 coding sequence is TGTGCCAGCAGCTTAGGAACTATAAGGTACAATGAGCAGTTCTTC. The whole variable domain, filled in from reference TRBV7-9 and TRBJ2-1, reads DTGVSQNPRHKITKRGQNVTFRCDPISEHNRLYWYRQTLGQGPEFLTYFQNEAQLEKSRLLSDRFSAERPKGSFSTLEIQRTEQGDSAMYLCASSLGTIRYNEQFFGPGTRLTVL.

This clonotype was detected only a few times. The rearrangement joins TRBV29-1 to TRBJ1-2; possibly TRBD1 for D (6 bases). V lost 3 bases and J 8 bases, leaving 10 bases between the germline ends. The CDR3 runs to 11 residues. Germline CDR1 is SQVTM and CDR2 is ANQGSEA. The CDR3 bases are TGCAGCGTTGAGGGGGCTGGGGGCTACACCTTC. It is translated as CSVEGAGGYTF.

The rearrangement links TRBV29-1 to TRBJ2-7; 11 bases agree with TRBD1. The CDR3 consists of 14 residues. The germline CDR1 and CDR2 sequences are SQVTM and ANQGSEA. The V and J ends lost 3 bases and 4 bases, in that order; junction bases with no gene match: 5. The chain's CDR3 is CSVDLGTGGYEQYF. The CDR3 nucleotides are TGCAGCGTTGACTTGGGGACAGGGGGGTACGAGCAGTACTTC.

The rearrangement uses TRBV27 and TRBJ2-3; TRBD2 matches at 11 bases. This CDR3 is 15 amino acids long. Unmatched junction bases numbered 12, after V lost 7 bases and J lost 9 bases. The germline V gene encodes CDR1 MNHEY and CDR2 SMNVEV (reference sequence). In nucleotides, the CDR3 is TGTGCCAGCACGGAGGCTAGCGGGAGGCCGAGGACGCAGTATTTT. It is translated as CASTEASGRPRTQYF.

This chain connects TRBV28 to TRBJ1-1; 7 nucleotides align to TRBD1. From germline, CDR1 is MDHEN and CDR2 SYDVKM. The CDR3 spans 14 residues. With 3 bases clipped from V and 4 bases from J, the junction kept 5 bases outside the gene matches. Here the CDR3 reads CASSLTGRSTEAFF. Written as DNA, the CDR3 is TGTGCCAGCAGTTTGACAGGGAGGAGCACTGAAGCTTTCTTT.

The genes are TRBV20-1 and TRBJ2-1; possible D gene TRBD2, 6 bases. Germline CDR1 is DFQATT and CDR2 is SNEGSKA (reference sequence). The length of the CDR3 is 15 residues. Trimming stripped 1 base from V and 5 bases from J, with 15 bases between. CDR3 coding DNA: TGCAGTGCTAGAGTTCCTACGGGACTCAACAATGAGCAGTTCTTC. Protein sequence: CSARVPTGLNNEQFF.

This chain links TRBV20-1 with TRBJ2-1, with D perhaps being TRBD1 or TRBD2 (6 bases each). Germline values: CDR1 DFQATT, CDR2 SNEGSKA (reference sequence). The V end was cut by 4 bases, the J end by 4 bases, with 20 bases between. The CDR3 contains 16 residues. CDR3 amino acids: CSAIPGGVGVYNEQFF. CDR3 coding DNA: TGCAGTGCTATCCCCGGGGGCGTTGGGGTTTACAATGAGCAGTTCTTC.

CDR3: CSARRLAGGTDTQYF. The CDR3 DNA is TGCAGTGCTAGACGACTAGCGGGGGGCACAGATACGCAGTATTTT. The chain carries TRBV20-1 and TRBJ2-3, with 12 bases matching TRBD2. Unmatched junction bases numbered 1, after V lost 2 bases and J lost 1 base. The CDR3 is 15 residues long. CDR1 is DFQATT, CDR2 SNEGSKA, per germline (reference sequence).

The CDR3 protein is CASSLGRVGEQFF. The CDR3 DNA reads TGTGCCAGCAGTTTAGGACGGGTGGGTGAGCAGTTCTTC. The rearrangement joins TRBV12-3 or TRBV12-4 to TRBJ2-1; no clear D. This CDR3 has 13 residues. V was shortened by 1 base and J by 9 bases, with 10 bases between the two germline ends.

The chain is built from TRBV30 and TRBJ1-2; 8 nucleotides agree with TRBD1. Trimming removed 4 bases from V and 5 bases from J; junction bases left unmatched: 3. Germline assignment: CDR1 GTSNPN and CDR2 SVGIG (reference sequence). The CDR3 contains 12 residues. CDR3 nucleotides: TGTGCCTGGACGACAGGGGCATATGGCTACACCTTC. Residues: CAWTTGAYGYTF.

The rearrangement joins TRBV20-1 to TRBJ1-2; D not resolved. The CDR3 has 9 residues. V lost 5 bases, J lost 6 bases, and 4 bases lay in between. Germline CDR1 DFQATT, CDR2 SNEGSKA (reference sequence). This chain's CDR3 is CSADDGYTF. CDR3 nucleotides: TGCAGTGCTGATGATGGCTACACCTTC.

The chain links TRBV4-1 to TRBJ2-1; tentative D call: TRBD1 (6 bases). Trimming removed 0 bases at V and 14 bases at J, with 17 bases between. Germline CDR1 MGHRA, CDR2 YSYEKL. The CDR3 sequence is 14 residues long. The CDR3 loop is CASSQDDRIPEEFF. CDR3 DNA sequence: TGCGCCAGCAGCCAAGATGACAGGATCCCGGAGGAGTTCTTC.